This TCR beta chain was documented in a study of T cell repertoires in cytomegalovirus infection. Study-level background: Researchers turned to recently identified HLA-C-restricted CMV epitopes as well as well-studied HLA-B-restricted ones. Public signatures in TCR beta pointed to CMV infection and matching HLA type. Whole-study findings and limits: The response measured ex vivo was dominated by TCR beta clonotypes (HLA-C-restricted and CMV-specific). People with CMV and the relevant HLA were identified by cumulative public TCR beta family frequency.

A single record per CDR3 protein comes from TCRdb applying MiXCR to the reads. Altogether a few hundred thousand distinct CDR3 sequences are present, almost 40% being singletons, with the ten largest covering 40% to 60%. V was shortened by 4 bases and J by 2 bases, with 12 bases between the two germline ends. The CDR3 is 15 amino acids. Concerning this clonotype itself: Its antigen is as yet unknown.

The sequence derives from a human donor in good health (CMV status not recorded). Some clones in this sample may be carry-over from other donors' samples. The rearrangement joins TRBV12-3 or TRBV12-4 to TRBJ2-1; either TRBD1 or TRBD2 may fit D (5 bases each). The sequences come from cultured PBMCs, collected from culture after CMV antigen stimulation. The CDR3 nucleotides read TGTGCCAGCAGTTGGGGGTCCCCAGCCTACAATGAGCAGTTCTTC. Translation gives CASSWGSPAYNEQFF.